This T cell receptor beta chain came from a study of Ad26.COV2.S vaccination and SARS-CoV-2 variants. Study at large: The donor participated in the COV1001 trial, in its Ad26.COV2.S arm. Study conclusions and caveats: Reportedly, after vaccination the spike-specific CD8+ and CD4+ T cell responses displayed substantial breadth. Breadth and depth estimates from TCRs may understate total T cell responses.

The repertoire was sequenced with immunoSEQ multiplex PCR; TCRdb's copy has only in-frame clones and lacks some. This sample yields about 390,000 clones, of which 88% are seen a single time; 3.5% belongs to the top ten. Germline loops: CDR1 SGHAT, CDR2 FQNNGV. The length of the CDR3 is 17 residues. Trimming cost V 5 bases and J 5 bases; bases outside gene matches: 13. As to this clone: Antigen unknown.

Indicated treatment: over 15 received Ad26.COV2.S at low or high dose, single or two shots; about 5 received placebo; per-sample allocation not given. Specimen acquisition occurred on day 63 following the initial vaccine or placebo injection. An Ad26 vector that expressed Wuhan-strain SARS-CoV-2 spike constituted the vaccine. This chain uses TRBV11-2 with TRBJ1-2; 11 bases agree with TRBD1. The TCR sequence derives from a person aged 18-60 years who received the Ad26.COV2.S COVID-19 vaccine or a placebo. This sample comprised peripheral blood, obtained in a trial of Ad26.COV2.S vaccine versus placebo. The CDR3 here is CASSPLVRDRGRYGYTF. The DNA for the CDR3 is TGTGCCAGCAGCCCACTCGTCCGGGACAGGGGGAGATATGGCTACACCTTC.